The 28 T cell receptor beta chains presented below share a single source sample, sequenced in a study of tumor-infiltrating lymphocytes in primary liver carcinoma. Investigators took RNA and DNA out together from 20-30 mg of unsorted bulk tissue. Total RNA (roughly 530 ng) served as template for TCR beta cDNA synthesis primed by a constant-region primer. A slightly modified ARM-PCR protocol with three nested multiplex PCR rounds produced these TCR beta libraries. TRBV1-TRBV30 forward primers paired with a C-beta reverse primer were used in the first two PCR rounds, which ran roughly 10 cycles each. TCRdb re-called the multiplex PCR reads through MiXCR, storing one row per CDR3 protein. Seen here are 120,000 or so distinct CDR3 sequences, 55% to 65% observed once, and the top ten hold 7% to 10%. Source material: liver tumor tissue from sampling region 1. Subset: tumor region T1, superior pole. The source of these receptors is a woman in her fifties or sixties with primary liver carcinoma and hepatitis B virus infection.

About this clonotype: This may be a read error, as it is one base from a much larger clone. The V gene is TRBV6-2 or TRBV6-3, the J gene TRBJ2-2; a weak D match, TRBD2 (6 bases). Trimming took 8 bases from V and 6 from J, leaving 16 bases between them. The CDR3 contains 14 residues. Germline assignment: CDR1 MNHEY and CDR2 SVGEGT. DNA for the CDR3: TGTGCCAGCCGGCGTGGAGGGGCCCCCGGGGAGCTGTTTTTT. Amino acids: CASRRGGAPGELFF.

This clonotype was seen ten or more times. The chain employs TRBV5-6 and TRBJ1-1, with D uncertain. Germline CDR1 SGHDT, CDR2 YYEEEE. V was clipped by 3 bases and J by 5 bases, with 20 bases between them. The CDR3 covers 16 residues. This chain's CDR3 is CASSWSERLVRTEAFF. CDR3 in DNA: TGTGCCAGCAGCTGGAGTGAGAGGTTGGTGAGAACTGAAGCTTTCTTT. The variable domain in full, completed from reference TRBV5-6 and TRBJ1-1, reads DAGVTQSPTHLIKTRGQQVTLRCSPKSGHDTVSWYQQALGQGPQFIFQYYEEEERQRGNFPDRFSGHQFPNYSSELNVNALLLGDSALYLCASSWSERLVRTEAFFGQGTRLTVV.

Comments on this clonotype: The conserved closing phenylalanine or tryptophan is absent in this CDR3, likely reflecting a read error. The DNA is left out, because the CDR3 cannot be placed on it with certainty; the CDR3 is given as TCRdb lists it. V and J are TRBV11-3 and TRBJ2-1; the table's D call, TRBD2, was not checked against the DNA. In germline, CDR1 is SGHNT, CDR2 YENEEA. The CDR3 totals 15 residues, both ends included. CDR3 protein: CASSPRGSGNNEQLS.

As concerns this clonotype: The junction does not match germline at one end; this may be a read error. This chain joins TRBV12-3 or TRBV12-4 and TRBJ2-3; TRBD2 matches at 9 bases. The CDR3 length is 17 residues. The CDR3 region has the DNA TGTGCCAGCGGTTTTTCGGGAGCGGGAGGATTCACAGATACGCAGTATTTT. This codes for CASGFSGAGGFTDTQYF.

As to this clonotype: Germline is not matched at one junction end, which may reflect a read error. The chain employs TRBV29-1 and TRBJ2-1; 7 positions agree with TRBD2. The length of the CDR3 is 15 residues. Germline V CDR1 and CDR2: SQVTM, ANQGSEA. The CDR3 here is CSVEWSSSGYNEESF. CDR3 coding DNA: TGCAGCGTTGAATGGTCGTCTAGCGGATACAATGAGGAGTCCTTC.

Comments on this clonotype: Germline and junction disagree at one end, which may indicate a read error. The rearrangement uses TRBV11-2 and TRBJ2-7; D is ambiguous. Germline loops: CDR1 SGHAT, CDR2 FQNNGV. This CDR3 is 14 amino acids long. The CDR3 spells CTSSSPQLSAEQYF. CDR3 DNA: TGTACCAGCAGCTCCCCTCAGCTTTCCGCCGAGCAATACTTC.

The gene calls are TRBV7-9 and TRBJ1-3, with a weak D call TRBD1 (6 bases). Germline loops: CDR1 SEHNR, CDR2 FQNEAQ (reference sequence). The V end was cut by 4 bases, the J end by 4 bases, with 14 bases between. The CDR3 is 15 residues long. The CDR3 sequence: CASSSGRGAGNTIYF. The DNA of the CDR3 is TGTGCCAGCAGCTCCGGCAGGGGAGCGGGAAACACCATATATTTT.

There are many counts of this clonotype. This chain connects TRBV6-1 to TRBJ2-1; D is perhaps TRBD1 (5 bases). Germline assignment: CDR1 MNHNS and CDR2 SASEGT. Trimming removed 6 bases from V and 9 bases from J, with 12 bases in between. CDR3 length: 12 residues. CDR3 amino acids: CASRPSGAEQFF. The DNA of the CDR3 is TGTGCCAGCAGACCGAGTGGGGCTGAGCAGTTCTTC.

A word on this clonotype: Germline is not matched at one junction end, which may reflect a read error. The genes are TRBV11-2 and TRBJ2-3; D call uncertain. The germline V gene has CDR1 SGHAT and CDR2 FQNNGV. This CDR3 region has 11 residues. The CDR3 DNA reads TGTGCCAGCATCCCTTTGGATACGCAGTACTTT. Protein sequence: CASIPLDTQYF.

On this clonotype: The junction and the germline gene differ at one end; a read error may be behind it. This sequence joins TRBV19 and TRBJ2-1, with TRBD2 identical over 12 bases. The CDR3 is 15 amino acids. Germline values: CDR1 LNHDA, CDR2 SQIVND (reference sequence). Written as DNA, the CDR3 is TGTGCCAGTAGTATTCTAGCGGGAGGGCGGAATGATCAGTTCTTC. Translation: CASSILAGGRNDQFF.

This clonotype was observed a few times. The missing conserved phenylalanine or tryptophan at the end of this CDR3 makes a read error likely. The chain is built from TRBV12-3 or TRBV12-4 and TRBJ1-4, with D possibly being TRBD1 (5 bases). Trimming removed 2 bases from V and 8 bases from J, with 12 bases in between. The CDR3 loop spans 14 amino acids. CDR3 sequence (DNA): TGTGCCAGCAGTTTAAAGCAGGGAGGGGAAAAACTGTTTTGT. Its translation: CASSLKQGGEKLFC.

With regard to this clonotype: One junction end does not reproduce the germline sequence, and a read error may be involved. The rearrangement links TRBV2 to TRBJ2-7; 11 positions match TRBD2. The CDR3 loop spans 14 amino acids. The germline V gene has CDR1 SNHLY and CDR2 FYNNEI. CDR3 sequence reads: CAISGLAGGYEQYF. The CDR3, as DNA: TGTGCCATCAGTGGGCTAGCGGGAGGCTACGAGCAGTACTTC.

This clonotype was picked up many times. The chain employs TRBV6-1 and TRBJ2-7; no reliable D call. The CDR3 runs to 11 residues. Germline assignment: CDR1 MNHNS and CDR2 SASEGT. Trimming stripped 2 bases from V and 6 bases from J, with 5 bases between. The CDR3 region has the DNA TGTGCCAGCAGTGAATCTCGCGAGCAGTACTTC. This translates into CASSESREQYF.

Worth noting for this clonotype: An end of the junction does not agree with germline; a read error may underlie this. The chain joins TRBV14 to TRBJ2-2; 9 bases match TRBD1. This CDR3 contains 21 residues. The germline CDR1 and CDR2 sequences are SGHDN and FVKESK. In DNA form, the CDR3 reads TGTGCCAGGAGCCAAGATACACCACACGAATTACGGGACAGGGCCACCGGGGAGCTGTTTTTT. The encoded protein is CARSQDTPHELRDRATGELFF.

Many counts were recorded for this clonotype. The gene calls are TRBV6-5 and TRBJ1-2; maybe TRBD1 (5 bases). V gave up 4 bases and J gave up 4 bases, with 13 bases separating them. CDR1 is MNHEY and CDR2 is SVGAGI in the germline V gene. The CDR3 sequence is 14 residues long. The CDR3 DNA reads as TGTGCCAGCAGTTTGGGGGTTCGGGTCTATGGCTACACCTTC. Amino acid sequence: CASSLGVRVYGYTF.

This sequence joins TRBV11-2 and TRBJ2-2; either TRBD1 or TRBD2 may supply D (5 bases each). There are 15 residues in the CDR3. Germline V gene lookup returns CDR1 SGHAT and CDR2 FQNNGV. V lost 5 bases, J lost 9 bases, and 19 bases lay in between. CDR3: CASSPPQGPTRELFF. The DNA of the CDR3 is TGTGCCAGCAGCCCTCCGCAGGGACCTACCCGGGAGCTGTTTTTT.

About this clonotype itself: A much larger clonotype is one base distant, so this may be a read error. The chain joins TRBV29-1 to TRBJ1-4; the D is unclear. Trimming stripped 4 bases from V and 4 bases from J, with 13 bases between. The CDR3 is made up of 14 amino acids. Germline V CDR1 and CDR2: SQVTM, ANQGSEA. The CDR3 DNA is TGCAGCGTTGGTAGCAAGGGCATTAATGAAAAACTGTTTTTT. Translated, it gives CSVGSKGINEKLFF.

The chain recombines TRBV28 with TRBJ1-2, with D tentatively TRBD1 (6 bases). This CDR3 region has 16 residues. V lost 7 bases to trimming and J lost 0 bases, with 18 bases between them. The germline V gene has CDR1 MDHEN and CDR2 SYDVKM. CDR3 sequence: CASTLGGQMANYGYTF. In DNA, the CDR3 is TGTGCCAGCACCCTAGGGGGACAAATGGCTAACTATGGCTACACCTTC.

Concerning this clonotype itself: Germline and junction disagree at one end, which may indicate a read error. The rearrangement joins TRBV11-2 to TRBJ2-1, with D hard to call. The V gene's germline CDR1 is SGHAT and CDR2 FQNNGV. CDR3 length: 13 residues. The DNA for the CDR3 is TGTGCCAGCAGCTTAGCGTCAGCGAGTGAGCAGCTCTTC. Amino acids: CASSLASASEQLF.

The sample holds many counts of this clonotype. V usage is TRBV6-2 or TRBV6-3 and J usage is TRBJ1-1; maybe TRBD1 (5 bases). In germline, CDR1 is MNHEY, CDR2 SVGEGT. Trimming removed 8 bases from V and 4 bases from J, with 11 bases in between. The CDR3 extends over 12 amino acids. CDR3 DNA: TGTGCCAGCCACAGACAGAGCACTGAAGCTTTCTTT. Protein product: CASHRQSTEAFF.

The rearrangement links TRBV11-2 to TRBJ2-7; D gene uncertain. The germline V and J ends were trimmed by 1 base and 6 bases, with 16 bases remaining between them. The length of the CDR3 is 15 residues. From germline, CDR1 is SGHAT and CDR2 FQNNGV. CDR3 bases: TGTGCCAGCAGCTTAGCAGGCTCTTCGAGCTTCGAGCAGTACTTC. Translating gives CASSLAGSSSFEQYF.

The J gene is TRBJ2-1, the V gene TRBV11-2, with D unclear. The CDR3 runs to 15 residues. The ends were cut back, 2 bases at V and 10 bases at J, with 18 bases in the middle. CDR1 is SGHAT and CDR2 is FQNNGV in the germline V gene. CDR3 coding DNA: TGTGCCAGCAGCTTAACACCACCGTCCATGGGGGAGCAGTTCTTC. Its translation: CASSLTPPSMGEQFF.

Note on this clonotype: A clone one base away is much larger, so this may be a read error. The chain employs TRBV10-2 and TRBJ2-5; D tentatively fits TRBD1 or TRBD2 (5 bases each). The length of the CDR3 is 13 residues. Germline assignment: CDR1 WSHSY and CDR2 SAAADI. The CDR3 nucleotides read TGCGCCAGCAGTGAGGGTAGCAGGGAGATCCAGTACTTC. Protein: CASSEGSREIQYF.

This clonotype was detected only once. Mismatch with germline at one junction end may stem from a read error. V gene TRBV6-2 or TRBV6-3 combines with J gene TRBJ2-1, with D tentatively TRBD1 (6 bases). This CDR3 is 15 amino acids long. CDR1 is MNHEY and CDR2 is SVGEGT in the germline V gene. CDR3 in DNA: TGTGCCAGCAGCCAACAGGGATTTCTAAGCAATGAGCGGTTCTTC. Translating it yields CASSQQGFLSNERFF.

Note on this clonotype: This may arise from a read error, as a much more abundant clone is one base away. The V and J genes are TRBV6-6 and TRBJ1-2; maybe TRBD1 (5 bases). Deletions cut 11 bases from V and 8 bases from J, with 18 bases between. Germline CDR1 reads MNHNY; CDR2 reads SVGAGI (reference sequence). This CDR3 contains 12 residues. This CDR3 is CACGDSGGGYTF. CDR3 DNA: TGTGCCTGCGGTGACAGTGGAGGAGGCTACACCTTC.

Notes on this clonotype: This sequence may be a read error, since a much larger clone differs from it by one base. The chain uses TRBV10-2 and TRBJ2-1; D is unclear. The CDR3 contains 12 residues. Germline CDR1 is WSHSY and CDR2 is SAAADI. The V gene lost 8 bases and the J gene lost 8 bases, with 13 bases spanning the gap. CDR3 coding DNA: TGCGCCAGCGCAAGAATTGGCGATGAGCAGTTCTTC. Translated: CASARIGDEQFF.

Turning to this clonotype: The CDR3 does not end in the conserved phenylalanine or tryptophan, so this is likely a read error. The chain uses TRBV11-2 and TRBJ2-5; tentatively, D is TRBD1 (6 bases). Germline assignment: CDR1 SGHAT and CDR2 FQNNGV. The CDR3 contains 13 residues. Trimming pared 6 bases from V and 5 bases from J, leaving 13 bases between. The chain's CDR3 is CASRTTGMETQYS. The CDR3 nucleotides read TGTGCCAGCAGGACCACAGGGATGGAGACCCAGTACTCT.

Remarks on this clonotype: The junction and the germline gene differ at one end; a read error may be behind it. The chain recombines TRBV11-1 with TRBJ2-1; TRBD1 is a possible D gene (5 bases). The germline V gene has CDR1 SGHAT and CDR2 FQDESV (reference sequence). The CDR3 contains 15 residues. The CDR3 nucleotides are TGTGCCAGAAGCTTAAGGGGCCTTGACACGAATGAGCGGTTCTTC. Its protein product is CARSLRGLDTNERFF.